This T cell receptor beta chain was recovered during a study of T cell changes during pregnancy in multiple sclerosis. Clones were read by immunoSEQ multiplex PCR, and TCRdb kept only the in-frame ones, dropping some. The sample includes 90,000 or so clones, roughly 90% of them seen just once. CDR3 length equals 14 residues. Sequencing used peripheral blood, obtained in the first trimester of pregnancy. This receptor was taken from a female donor with multiple sclerosis, enrolled in a pregnancy study. The rearrangement uses TRBV21-1 and TRBJ2-7; no check of the table's D call, TRBD2, against the DNA was made. TRBV21-1 is a pseudogene segment. CDR3 coding DNA: TGTGCCAGCAGCAAACCTTTTGTTGTCTACGAGCAGTACTTC. It yields the protein CASSKPFVVYEQYF.